These 29 T cell receptor beta chains came from one sample sequenced in a study of blood T cell repertoires in COVID-19. The data were produced by immunoSEQ multiplex PCR, yet TCRdb's version contains in-frame clones alone and is incomplete. Among some 270,000 clones listed, 70% to 90% were seen once. The sequencing sample was made of PBMCs or T cells enriched from blood (not recorded which). These receptors originate from a woman aged 45 to 65 who had been exposed to COVID-19.

The chain joins TRBV9 to TRBJ1-2; TRBD1 matches at 10 bases. The length of the CDR3 is 17 residues. The germline V gene has CDR1 SGDLS and CDR2 YYNGEE. The trim removed 3 bases at V and 0 bases at J, leaving 8 bases unmatched. In nucleotides, the CDR3 is TGTGCCAGCAGCGCGCGGACAGGGGGGCTAGCTAACTATGGCTACACCTTC. Its protein product is CASSARTGGLANYGYTF.

This clone was picked up a small number of times. The CDR3 nucleotides read TGTGCCCGGACATTGGCGGGGGGGCCTCAGAATGAGCAGTTCTTC. It encodes CARTLAGGPQNEQFF. The chain recombines TRBV30 with TRBJ2-1; 9 bases align to TRBD2. J was trimmed by 7 bases and V by 8 bases; bases with no gene match: 15. Germline-derived CDR1 and CDR2 are GTSNPN and SVGIG (reference sequence). This CDR3 has 15 amino acids.

The chain carries TRBV5-4 and TRBJ2-1, with D maybe TRBD2 (6 bases). The V gene lost 0 bases and the J gene lost 5 bases, with 12 bases spanning the gap. The CDR3 runs to 15 residues. The germline gives CDR1 SGHNT, CDR2 YYREEE (reference sequence). The CDR3 sequence is CASSLDGGGHNEQFF. The CDR3 coding sequence is TGTGCCAGCAGCTTGGACGGGGGTGGCCACAATGAGCAGTTCTTC.

This clone was found once. The rearrangement uses TRBV24-1 and TRBJ2-1; possibly TRBD2 for D (6 bases). Trimming shortened V by 9 bases and J by 5 bases, and 7 bases separated the two germline ends. This CDR3 has 11 residues. Germline CDR1 reads KGHDR; CDR2 reads SFDVKD. The CDR3 spells CATGGNNEQFF. The CDR3 DNA reads TGTGCCACCGGGGGGAACAATGAGCAGTTCTTC.

The chain combines TRBV29-1 with TRBJ2-1, with 7 bases fitting TRBD2. The CDR3 loop spans 15 amino acids. CDR1 is SQVTM and CDR2 is ANQGSEA in the germline V gene. V trimming: 4 bases; J trimming: 4 bases; junction bases outside the gene matches: 10. The CDR3 DNA reads as TGCAGCGTTGTAAAAAGGCTAGCGGAGTACAATGAGCAGTTCTTC. Residues: CSVVKRLAEYNEQFF.

V gene TRBV6-5 combines with J gene TRBJ1-1; D gene ambiguous. The CDR3 totals 12 residues. The germline V gene encodes CDR1 MNHEY and CDR2 SVGAGI. V lost 6 bases, J lost 4 bases, and 9 bases lay in between. CDR3 loop: CASRVEVTEAFF. CDR3 nucleotides: TGTGCCAGCAGGGTCGAGGTCACTGAAGCTTTCTTT.

The CDR3, as DNA: TGTGCCACCTCCCTGGGCAGCACAGATACGCAGTATTTT. Its protein is CATSLGSTDTQYF. The V gene is TRBV12-3 or TRBV12-4, the J gene TRBJ2-3, with D uncertain. Trimming shortened V by 10 bases and J by 0 bases, and 11 bases separated the two germline ends. The CDR3 loop spans 13 amino acids.

The CDR3 DNA reads as TGTGCCAGCAGCCGCCGGACAGGGCTGGAGACCCAGTACTTC. This gives the protein CASSRRTGLETQYF. This sequence joins TRBV3-1 (or the pseudogene TRBV3-2) and TRBJ2-5, with 8 bases that match TRBD1. The CDR3 extends over 14 amino acids. The V and J ends lost 4 bases and 5 bases, in that order; junction bases with no gene match: 6. In germline, CDR1 is LGHDT, CDR2 YNNKEL (reference sequence).

This clone has a handful of counts. DNA of the CDR3: TGTGCCAGCTCACGGGGGGAGTGGAACACTGAAGCTTTCTTT. It is translated as CASSRGEWNTEAFF. The chain is built from TRBV18 and TRBJ1-1, with D perhaps matching TRBD1 (5 bases). This CDR3 has 14 residues. Germline CDR1 and CDR2: KGHSH and LQKENI. The ends were cut back, 4 bases at V and 1 base at J, with 10 bases in the middle. Using reference TRBV18 and TRBJ1-1 for the parts outside the CDR3, the full variable domain is NAGVMQNPRHLVRRRGQEARLRCSPMKGHSHVYWYRQLPEEGLKFMVYLQKENIIDESGMPKERFSAEFPKEGPSILRIQQVVRGDSAAYFCASSRGEWNTEAFFGQGTRLTVV.

The rearrangement links TRBV5-1 to TRBJ2-1; 12 nucleotides agree with TRBD1. The CDR3 runs to 15 residues. Per germline, CDR1 SGHRS and CDR2 YFSETQ. The junction had 3 bases not matched to a gene; V was cut back by 0 bases and J by 8 bases. The CDR3 loop is CASSLEGQGADEQFF. The CDR3 nucleotides read TGCGCCAGCAGCTTGGAGGGACAGGGGGCAGATGAGCAGTTCTTC. The entire variable domain, with the rest obtained from reference TRBV5-1 and TRBJ2-1, is as follows: KAGVTQTPRYLIKTRGQQVTLSCSPISGHRSVSWYQQTPGQGLQFLFEYFSETQRNKGNFPGRFSGRQFSNSRSEMNVSTLELGDSALYLCASSLEGQGADEQFFGPGTRLTVL.

This clone was seen many times. J is TRBJ1-1 and V is TRBV5-1; no definite D call. V was pared by 4 bases and J by 5 bases, with 18 bases between. The CDR3 spans 15 residues. Germline-derived CDR1 and CDR2 are SGHRS and YFSETQ. The CDR3 is CASSPVPDIKTEAFF. The CDR3 DNA reads TGCGCCAGCAGCCCGGTACCTGACATTAAGACTGAAGCTTTCTTT.

The V call is TRBV18, the J call TRBJ1-1, with 7 bases matching TRBD1. This CDR3 contains 13 residues. CDR1 and CDR2 (germline): KGHSH, LQKENI. With V trimmed by 5 bases and J by 3 bases, 3 bases remained unmatched. The CDR3 loop reads CASSATGDTEAFF. CDR3 sequence (DNA): TGTGCCAGCTCAGCAACAGGGGACACTGAAGCTTTCTTT.

This chain connects TRBV3-1 (or the pseudogene TRBV3-2) to TRBJ1-1; TRBD1 is a possible D gene (5 bases). Germline V gene data show CDR1 as LGHDT and CDR2 as YNNKEL (reference sequence). The V gene lost 4 bases and the J gene lost 11 bases, with 14 bases spanning the gap. The CDR3 is 12 amino acids. The CDR3 here is CASSPAAGPAFF. The DNA for the CDR3 is TGTGCCAGCAGCCCGGCGGCAGGGCCGGCTTTCTTT.

The V call is TRBV18, the J call TRBJ2-7; the D is unclear. The germline V and J ends were trimmed by 1 base and 2 bases, with 15 bases remaining between them. The CDR3 sequence is 16 residues long. CDR1 KGHSH and CDR2 LQKENI come from the germline V gene. CDR3 protein: CASSPRPSPLTYEQYF. CDR3 sequence (DNA): TGTGCCAGCTCACCACGGCCTAGTCCTCTTACCTACGAGCAGTACTTC.

The CDR3: CASSTGQLNTDTQYF. CDR3 coding DNA: TGTGCCAGTAGTACCGGACAGTTAAACACAGATACGCAGTATTTT. V and J are TRBV19 and TRBJ2-3; TRBD1 is a possible D gene (6 bases). The CDR3 is 15 amino acids. CDR1 is LNHDA and CDR2 is SQIVND in the germline V gene (reference sequence). V was trimmed by 4 bases and J by 2 bases, leaving 13 bases between them.

This clone showed up just once. The chain carries TRBV6-5 and TRBJ2-2; TRBD2 matches 7 bases. The CDR3 is 14 amino acids. Germline V gene lookup returns CDR1 MNHEY and CDR2 SVGAGI. With V trimmed by 6 bases and J by 2 bases, 3 bases remained unmatched. CDR3 sequence: CASSRDYNTGELFF. For the CDR3, the DNA is TGTGCCAGCAGCCGGGACTACAACACCGGGGAGCTGTTTTTT.

The rearrangement joins TRBV18 to TRBJ2-5; D remains unclear. CDR1 and CDR2 from the germline V gene are KGHSH and LQKENI. The V end was cut by 3 bases, the J end by 5 bases, with 7 bases between. The CDR3 runs to 12 residues. The CDR3 protein is CASSPLQETQYF. The CDR3, as DNA: TGTGCCAGCTCACCCCTTCAGGAGACCCAGTACTTC.

This clone was recorded once. The rearrangement joins TRBV2 to TRBJ1-1, with TRBD1 matching over 8 bases. CDR1 and CDR2 (germline): SNHLY, FYNNEI. There are 12 residues in the CDR3. J was trimmed by 6 bases and V by 5 bases; bases with no gene match: 2. The CDR3 DNA sequence: TGTGCCAGCAGTAGACAGGGGTCTGAAGCTTTCTTT. Translated: CASSRQGSEAFF. Full variable domain (missing parts from reference TRBV2 and TRBJ1-1): EPEVTQTPSHQVTQMGQEVILRCVPISNHLYFYWYRQILGQKVEFLVSFYNNEISEKSEIFDDQFSVERPDGSNFTLKIRSTKLEDSAMYFCASSRQGSEAFFGQGTRLTVV.

V and J are TRBV28 and TRBJ1-6, with TRBD1 matching over 8 bases. The junction had 7 bases not matched to a gene; V was cut back by 4 bases and J by 8 bases. This CDR3 comprises 15 residues. CDR1 is MDHEN, CDR2 SYDVKM, per germline. The chain's CDR3 is CASSYQDRDDSPLHF. The CDR3 nucleotides read TGTGCCAGCAGTTACCAGGACAGGGATGATTCACCCCTCCACTTT.

V usage is TRBV6-1 and J usage is TRBJ2-2, with TRBD2 identical over 9 bases. V trimming: 4 bases; J trimming: 1 base; junction bases outside the gene matches: 4. Germline V gene lookup returns CDR1 MNHNS and CDR2 SASEGT. This CDR3 spans 16 amino acids. CDR3 in DNA: TGTGCCAGCAGTGCGACGACTAGCGGGAACACCGGGGAGCTGTTTTTT. Its protein is CASSATTSGNTGELFF.

In nucleotides, the CDR3 is TGTGCCAGTAGTATGGGGGCTGATGGCGTAGAAGCTTTCTTT. Translated, it gives CASSMGADGVEAFF. V and J are TRBV19 and TRBJ1-1, with D maybe TRBD1 (6 bases). Trimming took 3 bases from V and 8 from J, leaving 16 bases between them. Germline V gene lookup returns CDR1 LNHDA and CDR2 SQIVND (reference sequence). The CDR3 runs 14 residues.

This clone was seen only a few times. The chain combines TRBV21-1 with TRBJ2-5; TRBD1 is the table's D call and was not checked against the DNA. TRBV21-1 is described as a pseudogene. This CDR3 is built from 13 residues. DNA for the CDR3: TGTGCCAGCTCTTTTAGGGGATGGTGGACCCAGTACTTC. Amino acid sequence: CASSFRGWWTQYF.

The chain uses TRBV23-1 and TRBJ1-1, with a tentative D call TRBD1 (5 bases). TRBV23-1 is recorded as an ORF, its role being uncertain. This CDR3 has 15 residues. V was clipped by 1 base and J by 8 bases, with 17 bases between them. This CDR3 is CASSQYGGPGMEAFF. CDR3 coding DNA: TGCGCCAGCAGTCAATACGGGGGTCCTGGGATGGAAGCTTTCTTT.

This chain joins TRBV19 and TRBJ2-1, with TRBD2 matching over 12 bases. The CDR3 extends over 18 amino acids. Germline assignment: CDR1 LNHDA and CDR2 SQIVND (reference sequence). J lost 1 base, V lost 5 bases, and 9 bases had no gene match. This chain's CDR3 is CASSALAGGWKSYNEQFF. CDR3 DNA sequence: TGTGCCAGTAGTGCTCTAGCGGGGGGGTGGAAGTCCTACAATGAGCAGTTCTTC.

V usage is TRBV6-1 and J usage is TRBJ2-1; 14 positions agree with TRBD2. In germline, CDR1 is MNHNS, CDR2 SASEGT. This CDR3 comprises 16 residues. V lost 4 bases to trimming and J lost 5 bases; unmatched junction nucleotides: 4. DNA of the CDR3: TGTGCCAGCAGTGGGGGACTAGCGGGAGCTAACAATGAGCAGTTCTTC. It codes for CASSGGLAGANNEQFF.

The chain combines TRBV24-1 with TRBJ2-5; 10 bases fit TRBD1. With V trimmed by 9 bases and J by 4 bases, 10 bases remained unmatched. The CDR3 sequence is 15 residues long. CDR1 and CDR2 (germline): KGHDR, SFDVKD. The CDR3 reads CATGPGQGPGETQYF. The CDR3 DNA is TGTGCCACCGGACCGGGACAGGGGCCCGGAGAGACCCAGTACTTC.

V and J are TRBV5-1 and TRBJ2-6; possible D gene TRBD1, 6 bases. This CDR3 comprises 18 residues. The V gene's germline CDR1 is SGHRS and CDR2 YFSETQ. V was clipped by 4 bases and J by 1 base, with 18 bases between them. This chain's CDR3 is CASSHLGQHSSGANVLTF. CDR3 in DNA: TGCGCCAGCAGCCATCTAGGACAGCATTCTTCTGGGGCCAACGTCCTGACTTTC.

This clone was counted only a few times. The V gene is TRBV24-1, the J gene TRBJ2-1; tentatively, D is TRBD2 (6 bases). The CDR3 has 17 residues. V was trimmed by 10 bases and J by 0 bases, leaving 21 bases between them. Germline loops: CDR1 KGHDR, CDR2 SFDVKD. The chain's CDR3 is CATSTLSSEGSYNEQFF. CDR3 nucleotide sequence: TGTGCCACGAGCACACTCTCTAGCGAGGGCTCCTACAATGAGCAGTTCTTC.

In this sample, this clone turned up once. V gene TRBV19 combines with J gene TRBJ1-2, with D possibly matching TRBD1 (5 bases). Trimming removed 8 bases at V and 4 bases at J, with 11 bases between. This CDR3 contains 12 residues. Germline-derived CDR1 and CDR2 are LNHDA and SQIVND (reference sequence). The chain's CDR3 is CASWEGTYGYTF. As DNA, the CDR3 is TGTGCCAGTTGGGAGGGGACCTATGGCTACACCTTC.